The subject of this entry is one T cell receptor beta chain. Its antigen is as yet unknown. This sample was taken from a study of cytomegalovirus exposure and HLA in healthy donors. Broader study findings: Donors were assumed by presence/absence analyses to have roughly uniform sequencing depth. In all likelihood, a cluster of highly shared sequence variants was a sequencing artifact.

PCR primers comprised 60 Vbeta and 13 Jbeta primers. Under the authors' procedure: Per a later analysis, the number of unique TCR beta chains was approximately 80 million, of which some 9.9 million were shared. Repertoires were generated with immunoSEQ multiplex PCR, while TCRdb's copy carries only in-frame clones and drops some. D and trimming were read from the DNA, whereas the V and J calls and clone size are those reported in that table. The sample carries about 180,000 clones, approximately 88% recorded once. Unmatched junction bases numbered 6, after V lost 3 bases and J lost 9 bases. Germline V lookup: CDR1 ENHRY, CDR2 SYGVKD. The CDR3 is 14 amino acids.

The origin of this receptor is a boy aged 2 to 9 in good health and CMV-seronegative. Sequenced: PBMCs. The chain couples TRBV10-3 to TRBJ2-1; TRBD2 matches at 9 bases. The CDR3 DNA reads as TGTGCCATCAGTGATCCTAGCGGGGCGGTTGAGCAGTTCTTC. Translated, it gives CAISDPSGAVEQFF.